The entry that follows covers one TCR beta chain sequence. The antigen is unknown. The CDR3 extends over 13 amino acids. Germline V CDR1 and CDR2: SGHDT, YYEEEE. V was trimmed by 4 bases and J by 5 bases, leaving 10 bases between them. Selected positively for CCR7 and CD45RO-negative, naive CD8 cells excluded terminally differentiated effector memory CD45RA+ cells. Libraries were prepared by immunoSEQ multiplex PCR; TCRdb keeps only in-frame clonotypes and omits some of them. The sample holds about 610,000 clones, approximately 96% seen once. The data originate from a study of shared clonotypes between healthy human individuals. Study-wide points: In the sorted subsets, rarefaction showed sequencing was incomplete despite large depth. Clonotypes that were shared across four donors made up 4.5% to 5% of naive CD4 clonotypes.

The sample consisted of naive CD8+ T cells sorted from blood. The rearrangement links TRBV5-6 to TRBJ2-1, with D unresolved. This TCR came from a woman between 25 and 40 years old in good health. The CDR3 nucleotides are TGTGCCAGCAGCACCTCTTATGACAATGAGCAGTTCTTC. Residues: CASSTSYDNEQFF.